This T cell receptor beta chain was captured in a study of blood T cell repertoires in COVID-19. Study-wide context: T cells, B-cell-depleted T cells, or PBMCs supplied cDNA or gDNA.

This study enrolled people aged about 18 to 100 from about 24 US geographic areas. Clinical history as reported by participants underpinned cohort assignment. Assay used: immunoSEQ multiplex PCR; TCRdb lists only in-frame clones, some missing. The table has roughly 140,000 clones, 84% seen once. The source of this sequence is a woman aged 45-65 years who had been exposed to COVID-19. Material for sequencing was PBMCs or T cells enriched from blood (not recorded which).

CDR3 in DNA: TGCGCCAGCAGCCAATGGGACAGCCCTACCTACGAGCAGTACTTC. Its protein product is CASSQWDSPTYEQYF. The chain recombines TRBV4-1 with TRBJ2-7, with 7 positions matching TRBD1. Germline V gives CDR1 MGHRA, CDR2 YSYEKL. The CDR3 is 15 amino acids. With V trimmed by 2 bases and J by 2 bases, 6 bases remained unmatched.